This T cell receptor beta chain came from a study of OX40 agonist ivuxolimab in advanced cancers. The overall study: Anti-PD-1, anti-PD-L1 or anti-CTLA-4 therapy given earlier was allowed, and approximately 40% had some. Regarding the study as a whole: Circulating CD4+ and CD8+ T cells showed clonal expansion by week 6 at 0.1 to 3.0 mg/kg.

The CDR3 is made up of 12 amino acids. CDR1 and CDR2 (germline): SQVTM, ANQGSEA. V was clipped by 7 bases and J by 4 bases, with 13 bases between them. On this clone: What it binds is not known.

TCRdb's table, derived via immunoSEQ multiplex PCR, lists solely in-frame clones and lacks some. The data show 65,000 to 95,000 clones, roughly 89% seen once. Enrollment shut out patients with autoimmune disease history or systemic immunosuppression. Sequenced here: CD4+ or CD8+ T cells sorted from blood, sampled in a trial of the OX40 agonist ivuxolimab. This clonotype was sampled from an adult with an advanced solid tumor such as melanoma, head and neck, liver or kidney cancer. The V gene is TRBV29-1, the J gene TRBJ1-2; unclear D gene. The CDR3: CSAGTGSYGYTF. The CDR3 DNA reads TGCAGCGCCGGAACCGGCTCCTATGGCTACACCTTC.